These 14 T cell receptor beta chains share one sample of origin, sequenced in a study of T cells in Graves' hyperthyroidism and ophthalmopathy. RNA transcripts provided the source from which TCR beta CDR3 regions were amplified. First-round RT-PCR of the TCR CDR3 relied on the HTBI primer set. TCRdb called the multiplex PCR reads again in MiXCR, with one record for every CDR3 protein. The sample has about 600,000 distinct CDR3 sequences, around 15% seen once; the top ten hold around 3.3%. Sequences were obtained from blood. The receptors shown here come from a woman aged 35 to 49 with Graves' ophthalmopathy.

This clonotype was seen a handful of times. The chain combines TRBV29-1 with TRBJ1-2; D gene ambiguous. Germline CDR1 SQVTM, CDR2 ANQGSEA. This CDR3 is 12 amino acids long. Between the trimmed V and J ends, which lost 6 bases and 1 base, there was a span of 9 bases. CDR3: CSVEDYNYGYTF. The CDR3 region has the DNA TGCAGCGTGGAGGACTATAACTATGGCTACACCTTC.

This clonotype was seen only a few times. CDR3: CASWGQNYGYTF. In DNA, the CDR3 is TGTGCCAGTTGGGGGCAGAACTATGGCTACACCTTC. The chain uses TRBV28 and TRBJ1-2; maybe TRBD1 (6 bases). The CDR3 length is 12 residues. The germline gives CDR1 MDHEN, CDR2 SYDVKM. Between the trimmed V and J ends, which lost 9 bases and 2 bases, there was a span of 10 bases.

This clonotype has at least ten counts. The CDR3 is CAWSVAAGGYTF. DNA for the CDR3: TGTGCCTGGAGTGTAGCTGCAGGCGGCTACACCTTC. The chain couples TRBV30 to TRBJ1-2; D not resolved. Germline V CDR1 and CDR2: GTSNPN, SVGIG (reference sequence). The CDR3 sequence is 12 residues long. The ends were cut back, 0 bases at V and 8 bases at J, with 10 bases in the middle.

This clonotype came up many times. The genes are TRBV2 and TRBJ2-5; unclear D gene. V was clipped by 0 bases and J by 3 bases, with 5 bases between them. The germline V gene encodes CDR1 SNHLY and CDR2 FYNNEI. The CDR3 sequence is 13 residues long. The CDR3 protein is CASSEAHEETQYF. The CDR3 nucleotides read TGTGCCAGCAGTGAAGCACATGAAGAGACCCAGTACTTC.

The table lists this clonotype with a few counts. A read error may be the cause here, since a much bigger clone is one base away. This sequence joins TRBV27 and TRBJ2-1; no clear D. This CDR3 comprises 13 residues. In germline, CDR1 is MNHEY, CDR2 SMNVEV (reference sequence). V lost 7 bases and J lost 5, with 12 bases in between. The CDR3 region has the DNA TGTGCCAGCATCGGACGGGCCAACAATGAGCAGTTCTTC. It codes for CASIGRANNEQFF.

A remark on this clonotype: This sequence may be a read error, since a much larger clone differs from it by one base. The chain joins TRBV3-1 to TRBJ2-7; TRBD2 matches at 8 bases. Germline V CDR1 and CDR2: LGHDT, YNNKEL (reference sequence). There are 14 residues in the CDR3. CDR3 residues: CVSSGGLASNEQYF. The CDR3 DNA follows: TGTGTCAGCAGCGGAGGACTAGCCAGCAACGAGCAGTACTTC.

On this clonotype: A junction end diverges from the germline sequence, so it may reflect a read error. This chain uses TRBV20-1 with TRBJ2-7; TRBD2 aligns across 8 bases. This CDR3 contains 15 residues. Germline loops: CDR1 DFQATT, CDR2 SNEGSKA (reference sequence). The CDR3 reads CSAGDLRGRTYEQYF. The CDR3 nucleotides read TGCAGTGCTGGAGATTTGCGCGGGAGGACCTACGAGCAGTACTTC.

The V and J genes are TRBV27 and TRBJ1-2; 7 nucleotides align to TRBD1. The CDR3 covers 14 residues. The V and J ends lost 8 bases and 3 bases, in that order; junction bases with no gene match: 9. In germline, CDR1 is MNHEY, CDR2 SMNVEV (reference sequence). In DNA form, the CDR3 reads TGTGCCAGCGGACGGACAGGTTTGGACTATGGCTACACCTTC. This translates into CASGRTGLDYGYTF.

The chain uses TRBV2 and TRBJ2-7; unclear D gene. Germline CDR1 and CDR2: SNHLY and FYNNEI. CDR3 length: 15 amino acids. V lost 0 bases and J lost 2, with 11 bases in between. This CDR3 is CASSEAPASPYEQYF. The CDR3 DNA sequence: TGTGCCAGCAGTGAAGCGCCGGCTTCTCCCTACGAGCAGTACTTC.

This clonotype has only a few counts. The chain employs TRBV7-6 and TRBJ1-1; no clear D. The CDR3 extends over 13 amino acids. Germline V gene sequence: CDR1 SGHVS, CDR2 FNYEAQ. The V gene lost 5 bases and the J gene lost 6 bases, with 13 bases spanning the gap. The CDR3 nucleotides are TGTGCCAGCAGCCCAAACGTGGGGTCTGAAGCTTTCTTT. Translated: CASSPNVGSEAFF.

The chain has TRBV29-1 and TRBJ1-2; 8 bases are shared with TRBD1. The CDR3 is made up of 13 amino acids. The germline gives CDR1 SQVTM, CDR2 ANQGSEA. V was pared by 3 bases and J by 4 bases, with 4 bases of the junction left unmatched. The CDR3 DNA follows: TGCAGCGTTGATCCAGGGGGCGGCTATGGCTACACCTTC. Its protein is CSVDPGGGYGYTF.

The chain recombines TRBV12-3 or TRBV12-4 with TRBJ2-6; no clear D gene. CDR3 length: 15 residues. V was trimmed by 6 bases and J by 5 bases, leaving 14 bases between them. The CDR3 sequence: CASREQQERANVLTF. Written as DNA, the CDR3 is TGTGCCAGCAGGGAACAGCAGGAAAGGGCCAACGTCCTGACTTTC.

The sample holds a few counts of this clonotype. The chain uses TRBV4-2 and TRBJ2-7; 7 positions agree with TRBD2. Germline-derived CDR1 and CDR2 are LGHNA and YNFKEQ. This CDR3 is built from 15 residues. Trimming cost V 5 bases and J 2 bases; bases outside gene matches: 9. CDR3 nucleotides: TGTGCCAGCAGCGCCTCCCGGGAGGCCCCCTACGAGCAGTACTTC. This translates into CASSASREAPYEQYF.

This clonotype occurred many times. In nucleotides, the CDR3 is TGTGCCAGCAGCAATACCGGGACTAGCGGGAGGACATCCTACAATGAGCAGTTCTTC. Translated: CASSNTGTSGRTSYNEQFF. The gene calls are TRBV12-3 or TRBV12-4 and TRBJ2-1; 15 nucleotides line up with TRBD2. This CDR3 comprises 19 residues. Trimming cost V 6 bases and J 1 base; bases outside gene matches: 10.